This T cell receptor beta chain is from a study of identical twins. Template switching added a universal primer binding site, and final cDNA carried unique molecular identifiers. TCRdb processed the 5' RACE reads anew with MiXCR; each CDR3 protein has one entry. The table has hundreds of thousands of distinct CDR3 sequences, 9% to 15% seen once. The CDR3 sequence is 15 residues long. CDR1 is SEHNR and CDR2 is FQNEAQ in the germline V gene (reference sequence). J was trimmed by 7 bases and V by 5 bases; bases with no gene match: 13. This clonotype has a handful of counts. This sample was also put to use in a study of yellow fever vaccine responses in identical twins.

The sequenced sample consisted of PBMCs. The V gene is TRBV7-9, the J gene TRBJ2-5, with 7 bases matching TRBD2. This TCR was sampled from a woman younger than 30 in good health. CDR3 protein: CASSRPGGEGWTQYF. As DNA, the CDR3 is TGTGCCAGCAGCCGCCCGGGCGGGGAGGGTTGGACCCAGTACTTC.